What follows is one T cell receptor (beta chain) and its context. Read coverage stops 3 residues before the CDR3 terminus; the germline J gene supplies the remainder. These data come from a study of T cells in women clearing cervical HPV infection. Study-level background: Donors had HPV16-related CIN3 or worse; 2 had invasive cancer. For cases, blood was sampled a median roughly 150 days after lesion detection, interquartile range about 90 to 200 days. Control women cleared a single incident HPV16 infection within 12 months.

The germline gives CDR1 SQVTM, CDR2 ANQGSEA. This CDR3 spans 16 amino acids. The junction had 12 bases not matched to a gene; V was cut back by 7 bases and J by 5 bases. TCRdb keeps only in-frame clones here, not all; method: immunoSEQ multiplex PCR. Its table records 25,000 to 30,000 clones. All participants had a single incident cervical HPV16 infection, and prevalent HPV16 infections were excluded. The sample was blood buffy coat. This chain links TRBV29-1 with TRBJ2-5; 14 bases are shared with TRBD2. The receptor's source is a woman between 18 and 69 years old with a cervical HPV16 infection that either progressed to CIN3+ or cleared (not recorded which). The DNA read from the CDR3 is TGCAGCGGCTCCCCCGGGACTAGCGGGGGCCGGGAGACC. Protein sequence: CSGSPGTSGGRET. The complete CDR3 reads CSGSPGTSGGRETQYF.